Listed here is a single T cell receptor (beta chain). Its antigen remains unidentified. No qualities accompany the bases; no much larger clone lies one base away. This sample is drawn from a study of blood T cell repertoires in COVID-19 (dated by TCRdb to 2019 to 2021). About the investigation overall: Samples covering the acute and convalescent phases of COVID-19 were provided by collaborators in the United States, Italy and Spain. The samples were drawn from the first 160 participants of the ongoing ImmuneRACE study and from some 1,300 subjects provided by 6 global collaborators. Where available, HLA class I and class II types were taken from metadata supplied by the sample provider and were not determined by assay-based typing. A freely available public database, intended as a resource for researchers studying the immune response to SARS-CoV-2, is where the repertoires were released. The sample metadata nearly always contained a de-identified subject ID, COVID-19 status, age in years and sex. The material from the prospective study consisted of cDNA or gDNA derived from T cells, B-cell-depleted T cells, or PBMCs. Deeply sampled blood TCRbeta repertoires from subjects exposed to, actively infected with, or recovered from COVID-19 were included in the dataset.

The immunoSEQ Assay, a bias-controlled multiplex PCR, was used to amplify TCRbeta CDR3 regions from genomic DNA. The authors' pipeline ran thus. Within the assay, amplification of reference gene primers was used to estimate how many nucleated cells each sample contained. To quantify the absolute abundance of each unique TCRbeta CDR3 rearrangement, sequence reads were collapsed and filtered. For each sample, productive Simpson clonality was calculated by taking the square root of Simpson's diversity index across productive rearrangements. The clones in this table, taken by TCRdb from immuneACCESS, are in-frame only. Not every clone is retained; where verified, under half of the shortfall comes from an unresolved V gene, and the cause of the rest is unknown. The V and J calls and clone size come from that table; D and trimming were worked out from the DNA. Present in this sample are around 130,000 clones, around 87% of which were seen just once. In total, the top ten clones hold 18% of the sample.

A second Seattle source provided samples from volunteer blood donors who had recovered from COVID-19. Whole blood was collected in K2EDTA tubes by collaborating institutions according to the institutions' own protocols. For TCRbeta analysis, collaborators shipped samples in one of three forms: frozen whole blood, isolated PBMCs, or DNA extracted from either of those sample types. General findings and caveats noted by the study authors: How much clinical and demographic metadata was included differed by source and by participant, and the metadata was provided uncurated.

Its CDR3 holds 18 amino acids, cysteine through phenylalanine. Here the CDR3 DNA is all that survives: 54 bases in frame from base 1. The V and J ends are trimmed by 5 bases and 3 bases, leaving 20 bases between them. CDR1 and CDR2, looked up from the germline V gene, are MGHRA and YSYEKL. The sequenced sample was peripheral blood. The sequence derives from a woman between 45 and 65 years old who had recovered from COVID-19. Recombination joined TRBV4-1 with TRBJ2-6; there is no confident call for the D gene. The nucleotides read TGCGCCAGCAGCGAAGTGGTTAGAGCCCGGTTTGGGGCCAACGTCCTGACTTTC. It translates as CASSEVVRARFGANVLTF.